Listed here is a single T cell receptor (beta chain). Newly diagnosed hyperthyroidism patients aged 18 to 65 years had disease lasting under 2 months. Germline assignment: CDR1 SGHTA and CDR2 FQGNSA. V was clipped by 0 bases and J by 4 bases; unmatched bases: 6. The CDR3 extends over 16 amino acids. This specimen belongs to a study of T cells in Graves' hyperthyroidism and ophthalmopathy. Researchers amplified the TCR beta CDR3 regions from RNA transcripts. HTBI primers were employed in a first-round RT-PCR of the TCR CDR3. TCRdb independently ran MiXCR on the multiplex PCR reads; one entry per CDR3 protein. Here the sample spans around 720,000 distinct CDR3 sequences, around a third being singletons.

The sample taken for sequencing was blood. This sequence originates from a woman in her thirties or forties with Graves' hyperthyroidism. The chain is built from TRBV7-2 and TRBJ2-7; TRBD2 aligns across 10 bases. CDR3 nucleotide sequence: TGTGCCAGCAGCTTAGCTCGGGCTAGCGGGAGATACGAGCAGTACTTC. It codes for CASSLARASGRYEQYF.